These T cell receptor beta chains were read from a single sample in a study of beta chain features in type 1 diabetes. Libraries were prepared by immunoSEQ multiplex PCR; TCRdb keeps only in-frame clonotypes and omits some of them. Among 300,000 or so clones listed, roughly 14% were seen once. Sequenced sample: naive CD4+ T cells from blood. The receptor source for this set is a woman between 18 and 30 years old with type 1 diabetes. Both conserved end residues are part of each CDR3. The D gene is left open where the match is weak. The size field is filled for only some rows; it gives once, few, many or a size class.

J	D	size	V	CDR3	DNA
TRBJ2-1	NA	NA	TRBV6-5	CASSYVKKRGNEQFF	TGTGCCAGCAGTTACGTGAAAAAAAGGGGCAATGAGCAGTTCTTC
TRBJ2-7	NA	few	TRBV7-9	CASSLAQGYYEQYF	TGTGCCAGCAGCTTGGCCCAGGGTTACTACGAGCAGTACTTC
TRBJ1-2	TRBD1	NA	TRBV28	CASSRQGAYGYTF	TGTGCCAGCAGTCGACAGGGGGCCTATGGCTACACCTTC
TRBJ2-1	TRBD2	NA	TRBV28	CASSLYREVGNEQFF	TGTGCCAGCAGTTTATATCGGGAGGTGGGCAATGAGCAGTTCTTC
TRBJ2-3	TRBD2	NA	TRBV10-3	CAISEREVVSADTQYF	TGTGCCATCAGTGAACGGGAGGTAGTTTCTGCGGATACGCAGTATTTT
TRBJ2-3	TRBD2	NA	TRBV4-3	CASSQELLAELAGLRYTQYF	TGCGCCAGCAGCCAAGAGCTCCTGGCAGAACTAGCGGGACTACGATATACGCAGTATTTT
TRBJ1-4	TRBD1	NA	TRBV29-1	CSVLGQGVATNEKLFF	TGCAGCGTACTGGGACAGGGAGTCGCAACTAATGAAAAACTGTTTTTT
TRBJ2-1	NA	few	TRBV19	CASSPERPSTLAGEQFF	TGTGCCAGTAGTCCTGAAAGACCCAGTACCTTAGCTGGTGAGCAGTTCTTC
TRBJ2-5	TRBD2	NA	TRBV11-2	CASSPGLVVETQYF	TGTGCCAGCAGCCCGGGACTAGTCGTGGAGACCCAGTACTTC
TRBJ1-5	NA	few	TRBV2	CASTSTQVPQHF	TGTGCCAGCACCAGCACACAGGTTCCCCAGCATTTT
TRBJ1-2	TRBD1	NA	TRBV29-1	CSVRQGYNYGYTF	TGCAGCGTTAGACAGGGCTATAACTATGGCTACACCTTC
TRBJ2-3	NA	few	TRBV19	CASSRGYISTDTQYF	TGTGCCAGTAGTCGCGGTTACATTAGCACAGATACGCAGTATTTT
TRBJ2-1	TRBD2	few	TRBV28	CASSPRTSGRLREQFF	TGTGCCAGCAGCCCCAGGACTAGCGGGAGATTACGTGAGCAGTTCTTC
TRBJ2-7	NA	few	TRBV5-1	CASSPLPLAGTVSYEQYF	TGCGCCAGCAGCCCCCTCCCACTTGCGGGGACAGTCTCCTACGAGCAGTACTTC
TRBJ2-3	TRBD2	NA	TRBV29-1	CSVEWRGRGTDTQYF	TGCAGCGTTGAGTGGCGCGGGAGGGGCACAGATACGCAGTATTTT